A single sample is the source of the 25 T cell receptor beta chains below, sequenced in a study of Ad26.COV2.S vaccination and SARS-CoV-2 variants. Treatment defined: 15 to 20 received Ad26.COV2.S at low or high dose, single or two shots; 5 received placebo; per-sample allocation not given. Specimen acquisition occurred on day 63 following the initial vaccine or placebo injection. The method was immunoSEQ multiplex PCR; TCRdb's version includes in-frame clones alone and lacks a portion of them. Counted here are approximately 410,000 clones, more than 75% occurring once; the ten biggest clones make up less than 4%. Source: peripheral blood, taken in a trial of Ad26.COV2.S vaccine versus placebo. Every receptor here comes from a person between 18 and 59 years old who received the Ad26.COV2.S COVID-19 vaccine or a placebo.

J is TRBJ2-3 and V is TRBV5-1; 8 bases map to TRBD1. The CDR3 is 15 amino acids. Germline CDR1 reads SGHRS; CDR2 reads YFSETQ. V was pared by 4 bases and J by 1 base, with 5 bases of the junction left unmatched. CDR3 loop: CASSAVDRGTDTQYF. CDR3 sequence (DNA): TGCGCCAGCAGCGCCGTGGACAGGGGCACAGATACGCAGTATTTT.

This sequence joins TRBV18 and TRBJ1-2, with a weak D call TRBD1 (5 bases). V gave up 5 bases and J gave up 0 bases, with 16 bases separating them. Germline CDR1 and CDR2: KGHSH and LQKENI. The CDR3 spans 16 residues. The CDR3 sequence is CASSSRRGFANYGYTF. The DNA for the CDR3 is TGTGCCAGCTCATCCCGCCGGGGGTTCGCTAACTATGGCTACACCTTC.

The chain carries TRBV27 and TRBJ2-2, with D possibly being TRBD1 (6 bases). The germline gives CDR1 MNHEY, CDR2 SMNVEV (reference sequence). The CDR3 extends over 17 amino acids. Trimming took 2 bases from V and 6 from J, leaving 19 bases between them. This CDR3 reads CASSLILGRGVAGELFF. The CDR3 DNA sequence: TGTGCCAGCAGTTTAATTCTTGGCAGGGGTGTCGCCGGGGAGCTGTTTTTT.

The chain joins TRBV4-1 to TRBJ1-1, with a possible D match to TRBD1 (5 bases). V gave up 0 bases and J gave up 4 bases, with 18 bases separating them. This CDR3 has 17 amino acids. Germline CDR1 reads MGHRA; CDR2 reads YSYEKL. The CDR3 loop reads CASSQDWLAGRSTEAFF. For the CDR3, the DNA is TGCGCCAGCAGCCAAGATTGGCTTGCAGGGAGAAGCACTGAAGCTTTCTTT.

This sequence joins TRBV5-6 and TRBJ2-7; weak D call: TRBD1 (5 bases). Trimming took off 3 bases at V and 2 bases at J, with 21 bases between the two ends. This CDR3 contains 17 residues. Germline V gene lookup returns CDR1 SGHDT and CDR2 YYEEEE. The CDR3 region is CASSYWGYQGETYEQYF. The DNA for the CDR3 is TGTGCCAGCAGCTACTGGGGCTACCAGGGTGAAACCTACGAGCAGTACTTC.

The V gene is TRBV19, the J gene TRBJ2-3; 8 nucleotides align to TRBD1. Germline-derived CDR1 and CDR2 are LNHDA and SQIVND (reference sequence). This CDR3 is 15 amino acids long. The V gene end was trimmed by 2 bases and the J gene end by 5 bases; junction bases not matched to a gene: 6. The DNA for the CDR3 is TGTGCCAGTAGTATACGAGACAGGGGTGGAGATACGCAGTATTTT. Translation: CASSIRDRGGDTQYF.

This chain joins TRBV28 and TRBJ1-2, with unresolved D. Trimming removed 7 bases at V and 4 bases at J, with 19 bases between. CDR1 and CDR2 (germline): MDHEN, SYDVKM. CDR3 length equals 15 residues. The CDR3 sequence: CASTPPVGLAYGYTF. In DNA form, the CDR3 reads TGTGCCAGCACTCCACCCGTTGGGTTGGCCTATGGCTACACCTTC.

Only a few counts were recorded for this clone. The chain uses TRBV7-2 and TRBJ1-2, with no clear D. Trimming took 5 bases from V and 0 from J, leaving 19 bases between them. There are 17 residues in the CDR3. The germline CDR1 and CDR2 sequences are SGHTA and FQGNSA. Written as DNA, the CDR3 is TGTGCCAGCAGCCTAGAAGCCGCAGCCTATACTAACTATGGCTACACCTTC. Its protein product is CASSLEAAAYTNYGYTF. The variable domain in full, with the rest retrieved from reference TRBV7-2 and TRBJ1-2, is GAGVSQSPSNKVTEKGKDVELRCDPISGHTALYWYRQSLGQGLEFLIYFQGNSAPDKSGLPSDRFSAERTGGSVSTLTIQRTQQEDSAVYLCASSLEAAAYTNYGYTFGSGTRLTVV.

The chain is built from TRBV11-2 and TRBJ2-3, with D perhaps matching TRBD1 or TRBD2 (6 bases each). Germline V lookup: CDR1 SGHAT, CDR2 FQNNGV. CDR3 length equals 20 residues. V was cut by 0 bases and J by 2 bases, with 24 bases left in between. The CDR3 region is CASSLERRGGPSFNTDTQYF. The CDR3 DNA is TGTGCCAGCAGCTTAGAACGTCGAGGGGGGCCTTCCTTTAACACAGATACGCAGTATTTT. Full variable domain (outside the CDR3, taken from reference TRBV11-2 and TRBJ2-3): EAGVAQSPRYKIIEKRQSVAFWCNPISGHATLYWYQQILGQGPKLLIQFQNNGVVDDSQLPKDRFSAERLKGVDSTLKIQPAKLEDSAVYLCASSLERRGGPSFNTDTQYFGPGTRLTVL.

The chain couples TRBV7-3 to TRBJ2-1, with D possibly TRBD1 on 6 matching bases. In germline, CDR1 is SGHTA, CDR2 FQGTGA. V was shortened by 2 bases and J by 12 bases, with 20 bases between the two germline ends. The length of the CDR3 is 15 residues. CDR3 region: CASSLWAGDPMSQFF. In DNA form, the CDR3 reads TGTGCCAGCAGCTTATGGGCAGGGGACCCTATGTCGCAGTTCTTC. The full variable domain, in which reference TRBV7-3 and TRBJ2-1 provide the parts outside the CDR3, is GAGVSQTPSNKVTEKGKYVELRCDPISGHTALYWYRQSLGQGPEFLIYFQGTGAADDSGLPNDRFFAVRPEGSVSTLKIQRTERGDSAVYLCASSLWAGDPMSQFFGPGTRLTVL.

This clone was detected a few times. The chain's CDR3 is CASSRDNYNEQFF. The CDR3 region has the DNA TGTGCCAGCAGTCGGGACAACTACAATGAGCAGTTCTTC. The chain couples TRBV12-3 or TRBV12-4 to TRBJ2-1, with a tentative D call TRBD1 (6 bases). Deletions cut 5 bases from V and 3 bases from J, with 8 bases between. This CDR3 has 13 residues.

The rearrangement joins TRBV11-3 to TRBJ2-7; D gene ambiguous. The CDR3 runs 15 residues. V gave up 1 base and J gave up 1 base, with 11 bases separating them. The germline V gene has CDR1 SGHNT and CDR2 YENEEA. The CDR3 loop reads CASSLGAAPSYEQYF. The CDR3 nucleotides are TGTGCCAGCAGCTTAGGGGCAGCTCCATCCTACGAGCAGTACTTC.

The genes are TRBV6-5 and TRBJ1-1, with TRBD1 identical over 7 bases. Germline V gives CDR1 MNHEY, CDR2 SVGAGI. V dropped 0 bases and J dropped 6; count of bases not matched to a gene: 4. CDR3 length: 14 amino acids. The CDR3 coding sequence is TGTGCCAGCAGTTACTCCGGCAGGGGGGCTGAAGCTTTCTTT. It specifies CASSYSGRGAEAFF.

J is TRBJ2-5 and V is TRBV28; the D call may be TRBD1 or TRBD2 (7 bases each). Germline V gene lookup returns CDR1 MDHEN and CDR2 SYDVKM. Between the trimmed V and J ends, which lost 7 bases and 4 bases, there was a span of 22 bases. The CDR3 is 16 residues long. CDR3 nucleotides: TGTGCCAGCACCCCTGCGGCAGGGGGGGGAGTAGAGACCCAGTACTTC. Its protein product is CASTPAAGGGVETQYF. The full variable domain, completed using reference TRBV28 and TRBJ2-5, is DVKVTQSSRYLVKRTGEKVFLECVQDMDHENMFWYRQDPGLGLRLIYFSYDVKMKEKGDIPEGYSVSREKKERFSLILESASTNQTSMYLCASTPAAGGGVETQYFGPGTRLLVL.

This chain uses TRBV19 with TRBJ2-2, with 9 bases aligning to TRBD2. This CDR3 is built from 16 residues. J was trimmed by 6 bases and V by 10 bases; bases with no gene match: 15. CDR1 and CDR2 from the germline V gene are LNHDA and SQIVND (reference sequence). CDR3 in amino acids: CATSSKRTSDPGELFF. The CDR3 DNA reads TGTGCCACCTCTTCTAAGAGGACTAGCGACCCCGGGGAGCTGTTTTTT.

This chain joins TRBV6-5 and TRBJ2-5, with a possible D match to TRBD2 (7 bases). The CDR3 loop spans 15 amino acids. V lost 6 bases and J 4 bases, leaving 18 bases between the germline ends. Germline-derived CDR1 and CDR2 are MNHEY and SVGAGI. CDR3 loop: CASSRVGGPIETQYF. The CDR3 DNA reads TGTGCCAGCAGCCGTGTCGGGGGGCCCATAGAGACCCAGTACTTC.

CDR3 in amino acids: CSVVSQVAFF. The CDR3 nucleotides are TGCAGCGTTGTTAGCCAGGTAGCTTTCTTT. V gene TRBV29-1 combines with J gene TRBJ1-1; D remains unclear. Trimming removed 4 bases at V and 10 bases at J, with 10 bases between. The CDR3 spans 10 residues. The germline V gene has CDR1 SQVTM and CDR2 ANQGSEA.

The CDR3 protein is CASSLDSYTGELFF. In DNA, the CDR3 is TGTGCCAGCAGCTTAGACAGCTATACCGGGGAGCTGTTTTTT. The rearrangement links TRBV7-8 to TRBJ2-2; D remains ambiguous. The germline CDR1 and CDR2 sequences are SGHVS and FQNEAQ. The CDR3 is 14 residues long. V was shortened by 1 base and J by 5 bases, with 8 bases between the two germline ends.

This clone showed up just once. V is TRBV28 and J is TRBJ1-1, with 7 positions matching TRBD1. There are 13 residues in the CDR3. The J segment lost 11 bases and the V segment lost 8 bases, leaving 14 bases of the junction unmatched. The germline CDR1 and CDR2 sequences are MDHEN and SYDVKM. The CDR3 DNA is TGTGCCAGCGTACCCGGGCGGGCCAGGGGGGCTTTCTTT. Its translation: CASVPGRARGAFF.

The chain couples TRBV6-5 to TRBJ1-1; 7 bases line up with TRBD1. Unmatched junction bases numbered 7, after V lost 2 bases and J lost 7 bases. This CDR3 region has 14 residues. Germline loops: CDR1 MNHEY, CDR2 SVGAGI. The CDR3 DNA follows: TGTGCCAGCAGTTACACCGGGACAGCCTTTGAAGCTTTCTTT. This translates into CASSYTGTAFEAFF.

V gene TRBV3-1 (or the pseudogene TRBV3-2) combines with J gene TRBJ2-7; 9 bases line up with TRBD2. Germline-derived CDR1 and CDR2 are LGHDT and YNNKEL (reference sequence). This CDR3 has 15 residues. V lost 3 bases and J lost 3; bases outside the gene matches: 6. As DNA, the CDR3 is TGTGCCAGCAGCCATCCCTCTAGCGGGGACTACGAGCAGTACTTC. Residues: CASSHPSSGDYEQYF.

V gene TRBV7-3 combines with J gene TRBJ2-3; 7 bases are shared with TRBD1. The germline CDR1 and CDR2 sequences are SGHTA and FQGTGA. J gave up 0 bases and V 5 bases, and 5 bases lay outside the gene matches. The CDR3 is made up of 15 amino acids. The CDR3 loop reads CASSLTGYSTDTQYF. CDR3 DNA: TGTGCCAGCAGCCTGACAGGGTATAGCACAGATACGCAGTATTTT.

This chain connects TRBV28 to TRBJ1-6, with 9 bases identical to TRBD1. Germline assignment: CDR1 MDHEN and CDR2 SYDVKM. J was trimmed by 7 bases and V by 6 bases; bases with no gene match: 7. This CDR3 is 15 amino acids long. CDR3 nucleotide sequence: TGTGCCAGCAGACCACAGGGGGCGAGGAATTCACCCCTCCACTTT. Residues: CASRPQGARNSPLHF. Filled out from reference TRBV28 and TRBJ1-6, the complete variable domain reads DVKVTQSSRYLVKRTGEKVFLECVQDMDHENMFWYRQDPGLGLRLIYFSYDVKMKEKGDIPEGYSVSREKKERFSLILESASTNQTSMYLCASRPQGARNSPLHFGNGTRLTVT.

This chain joins TRBV7-2 and TRBJ1-3; TRBD1 agrees at 9 bases. There are 14 residues in the CDR3. Germline lookup yields CDR1 SGHTA and CDR2 FQGNSA. J was trimmed by 4 bases and V by 4 bases; bases with no gene match: 2. The CDR3 spells CASSWTGAGNTIYF. CDR3 nucleotides: TGTGCCAGCAGCTGGACAGGGGCCGGAAACACCATATATTTT.

This clone was picked up a small number of times. The V and J genes are TRBV19 and TRBJ2-2; 7 bases match TRBD2. Looked up from germline, CDR1 is LNHDA and CDR2 is SQIVND (reference sequence). The CDR3 is made up of 16 amino acids. The V gene end was trimmed by 6 bases and the J gene end by 6 bases; junction bases not matched to a gene: 13. CDR3 in amino acids: CASRTLSGGAAGELFF. The CDR3 nucleotides read TGTGCCAGTAGGACCCTCTCGGGGGGTGCCGCCGGGGAGCTGTTTTTT.